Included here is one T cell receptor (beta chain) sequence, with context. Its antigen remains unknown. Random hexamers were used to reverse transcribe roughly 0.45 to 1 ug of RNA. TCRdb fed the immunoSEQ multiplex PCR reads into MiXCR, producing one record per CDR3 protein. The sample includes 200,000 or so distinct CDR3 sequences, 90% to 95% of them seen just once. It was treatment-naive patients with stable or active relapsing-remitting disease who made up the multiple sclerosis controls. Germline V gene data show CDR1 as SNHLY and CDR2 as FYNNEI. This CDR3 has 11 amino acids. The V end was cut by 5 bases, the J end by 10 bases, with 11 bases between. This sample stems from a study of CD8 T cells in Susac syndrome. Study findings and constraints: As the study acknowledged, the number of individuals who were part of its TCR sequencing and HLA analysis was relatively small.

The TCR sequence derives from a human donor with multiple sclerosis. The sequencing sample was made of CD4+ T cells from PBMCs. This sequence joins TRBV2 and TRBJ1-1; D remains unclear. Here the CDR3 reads CASSPEVGAFF. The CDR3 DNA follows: TGTGCCAGCAGTCCGGAGGTGGGAGCTTTCTTT.